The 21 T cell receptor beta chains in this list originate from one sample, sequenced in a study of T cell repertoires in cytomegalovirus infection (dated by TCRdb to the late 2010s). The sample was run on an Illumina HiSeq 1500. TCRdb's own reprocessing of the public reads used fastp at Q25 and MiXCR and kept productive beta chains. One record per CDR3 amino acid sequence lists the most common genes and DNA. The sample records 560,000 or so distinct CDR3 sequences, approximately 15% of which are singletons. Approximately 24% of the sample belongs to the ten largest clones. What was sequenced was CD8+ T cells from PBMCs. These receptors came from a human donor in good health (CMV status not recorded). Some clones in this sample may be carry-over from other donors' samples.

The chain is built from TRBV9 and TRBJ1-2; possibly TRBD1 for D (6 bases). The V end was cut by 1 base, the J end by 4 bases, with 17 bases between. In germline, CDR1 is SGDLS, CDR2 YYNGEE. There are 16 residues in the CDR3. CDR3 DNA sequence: TGTGCCAGCAGCGTATCCTTGGGGGGCAGAAGCTATGGCTACACCTTC. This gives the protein CASSVSLGGRSYGYTF.

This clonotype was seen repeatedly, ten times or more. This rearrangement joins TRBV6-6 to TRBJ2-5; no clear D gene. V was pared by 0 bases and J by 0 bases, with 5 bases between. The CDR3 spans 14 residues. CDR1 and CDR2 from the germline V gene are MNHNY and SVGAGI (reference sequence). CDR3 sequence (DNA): TGTGCCAGCAGTTACTCGGGTAACCAAGAGACCCAGTACTTC. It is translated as CASSYSGNQETQYF.

In DNA, the CDR3 is TGTGCCGGGGGGGGCAGCGGGTGTGAAAAACTGTTTTTT. It specifies CAGGGSGCEKLFF. The rearrangement uses TRBV7-3 and TRBJ1-4; the D gene is possibly TRBD1 (6 bases). Trimming stripped 11 bases from V and 7 bases from J, with 17 bases between. The CDR3 has 13 residues. Per germline, CDR1 SGHTA and CDR2 FQGTGA. The full variable domain, in which reference TRBV7-3 and TRBJ1-4 provide the parts outside the CDR3, is GAGVSQTPSNKVTEKGKYVELRCDPISGHTALYWYRQSLGQGPEFLIYFQGTGAADDSGLPNDRFFAVRPEGSVSTLKIQRTERGDSAVYLCAGGGSGCEKLFFGSGTQLSVL.

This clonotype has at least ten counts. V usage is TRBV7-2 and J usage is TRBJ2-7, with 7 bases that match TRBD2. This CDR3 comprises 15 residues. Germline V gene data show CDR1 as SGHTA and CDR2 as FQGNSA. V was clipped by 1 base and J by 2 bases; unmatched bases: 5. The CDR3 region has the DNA TGTGCCAGCAGCTTAGAGCGGGGCCCAACCTACGAGCAGTACTTC. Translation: CASSLERGPTYEQYF.

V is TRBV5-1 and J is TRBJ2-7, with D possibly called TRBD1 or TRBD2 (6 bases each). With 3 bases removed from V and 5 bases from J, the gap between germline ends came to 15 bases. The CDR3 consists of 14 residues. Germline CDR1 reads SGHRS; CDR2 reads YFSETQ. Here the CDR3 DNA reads TGCGCCAGCAGCTGGTCAAGGGGGGTCGACGAGCAGTACTTC. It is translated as CASSWSRGVDEQYF.

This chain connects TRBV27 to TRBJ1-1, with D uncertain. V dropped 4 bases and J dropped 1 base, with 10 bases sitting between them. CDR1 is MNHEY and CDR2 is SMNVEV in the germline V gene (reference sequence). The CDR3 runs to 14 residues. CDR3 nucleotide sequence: TGTGCCAGCAGTTCCGGGCATGGGAACACTGAAGCTTTCTTT. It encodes CASSSGHGNTEAFF.

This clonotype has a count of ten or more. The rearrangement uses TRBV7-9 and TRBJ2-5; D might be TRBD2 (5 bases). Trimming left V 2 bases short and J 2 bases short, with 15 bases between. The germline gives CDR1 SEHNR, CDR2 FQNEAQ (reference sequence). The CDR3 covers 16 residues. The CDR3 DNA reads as TGTGCCAGCAGCTTAATGGAGGAAATGGGGCAAGAGACCCAGTACTTC. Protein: CASSLMEEMGQETQYF.

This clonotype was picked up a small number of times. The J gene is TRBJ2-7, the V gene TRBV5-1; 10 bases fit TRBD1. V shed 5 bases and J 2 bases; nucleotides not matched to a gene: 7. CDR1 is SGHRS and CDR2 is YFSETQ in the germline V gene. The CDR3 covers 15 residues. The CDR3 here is CASRPTGTGAYEQYF. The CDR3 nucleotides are TGCGCCAGCAGGCCGACCGGGACAGGGGCCTACGAGCAGTACTTC. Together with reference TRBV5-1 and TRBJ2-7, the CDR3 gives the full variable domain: KAGVTQTPRYLIKTRGQQVTLSCSPISGHRSVSWYQQTPGQGLQFLFEYFSETQRNKGNFPGRFSGRQFSNSRSEMNVSTLELGDSALYLCASRPTGTGAYEQYFGPGTRLTVT.

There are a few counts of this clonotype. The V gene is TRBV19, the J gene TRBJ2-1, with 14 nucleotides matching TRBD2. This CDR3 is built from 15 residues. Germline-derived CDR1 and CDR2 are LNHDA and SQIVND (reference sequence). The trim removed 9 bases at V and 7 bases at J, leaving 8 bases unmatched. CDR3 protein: CASLGLAGAGNEQFF. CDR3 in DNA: TGTGCCAGCCTGGGACTAGCGGGAGCGGGGAATGAGCAGTTCTTC.

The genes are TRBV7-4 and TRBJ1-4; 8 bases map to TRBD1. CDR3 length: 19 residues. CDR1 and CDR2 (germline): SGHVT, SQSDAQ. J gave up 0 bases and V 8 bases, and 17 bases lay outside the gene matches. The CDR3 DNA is TGTGCCAGCGAAGAAACAGGGGGTGCTCCACCCGCAACTAATGAAAAACTGTTTTTT. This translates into CASEETGGAPPATNEKLFF.

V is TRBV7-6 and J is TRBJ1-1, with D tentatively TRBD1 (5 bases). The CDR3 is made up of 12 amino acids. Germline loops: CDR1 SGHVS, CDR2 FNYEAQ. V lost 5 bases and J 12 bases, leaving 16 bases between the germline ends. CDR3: CASSLKGQATFF. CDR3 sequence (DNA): TGTGCCAGCAGCCTGAAGGGGCAGGCAACTTTCTTT.

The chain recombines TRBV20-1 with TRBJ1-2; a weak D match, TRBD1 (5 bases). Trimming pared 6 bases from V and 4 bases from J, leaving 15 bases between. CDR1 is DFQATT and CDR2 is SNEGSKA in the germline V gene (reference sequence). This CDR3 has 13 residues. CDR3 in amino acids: CSATGFDGYGYTF. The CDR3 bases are TGCAGTGCCACAGGTTTTGACGGCTATGGCTACACCTTC.

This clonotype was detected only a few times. As DNA, the CDR3 is TGTGCCAGCAGCCAAGGGGGTCCCAGAGGTGGCTACACCTTC. It specifies CASSQGGPRGGYTF. The chain has TRBV14 and TRBJ1-2; D uncertain. The V end lost 1 base, the J end lost 7 bases, and 13 bases lay between the germline ends. CDR1 SGHDN and CDR2 FVKESK come from the germline V gene. The CDR3 loop spans 14 amino acids. Complete variable domain (other parts from reference TRBV14 and TRBJ1-2): EAGVTQFPSHSVIEKGQTVTLRCDPISGHDNLYWYRRVMGKEIKFLLHFVKESKQDESGMPNNRFLAERTGGTYSTLKVQPAELEDSGVYFCASSQGGPRGGYTFGSGTRLTVV.

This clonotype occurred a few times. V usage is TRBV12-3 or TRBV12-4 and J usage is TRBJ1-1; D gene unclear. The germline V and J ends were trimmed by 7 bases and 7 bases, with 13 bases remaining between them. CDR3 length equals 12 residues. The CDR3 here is CASNLGQSEAFF. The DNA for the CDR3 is TGTGCCAGCAACCTCGGGCAGAGTGAAGCTTTCTTT.

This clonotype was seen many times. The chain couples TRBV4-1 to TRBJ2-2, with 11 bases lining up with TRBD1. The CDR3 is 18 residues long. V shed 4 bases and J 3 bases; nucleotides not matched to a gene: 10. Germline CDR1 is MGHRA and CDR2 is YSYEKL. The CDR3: CASSLHIGGQGDTGELFF. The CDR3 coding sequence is TGCGCCAGCAGCCTACATATAGGGGGACAGGGGGACACCGGGGAGCTGTTTTTT.

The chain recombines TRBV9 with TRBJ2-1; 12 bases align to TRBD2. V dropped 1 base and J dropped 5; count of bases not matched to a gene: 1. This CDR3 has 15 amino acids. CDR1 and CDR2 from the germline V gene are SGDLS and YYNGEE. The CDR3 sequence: CASSVWTSGNNEQFF. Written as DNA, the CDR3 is TGTGCCAGCAGCGTATGGACTAGCGGGAACAATGAGCAGTTCTTC.

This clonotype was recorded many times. The CDR3 DNA reads TGTGCCAGCACCAAACGAGACAGGAATGAAAAACTGTTTTTT. Protein product: CASTKRDRNEKLFF. V is TRBV6-2 or TRBV6-3 and J is TRBJ1-4; tentatively, D is TRBD1 (6 bases). V lost 7 bases to trimming and J lost 5 bases, with 14 bases between them. In germline, CDR1 is MNHEY, CDR2 SVGEGT. There are 14 residues in the CDR3.

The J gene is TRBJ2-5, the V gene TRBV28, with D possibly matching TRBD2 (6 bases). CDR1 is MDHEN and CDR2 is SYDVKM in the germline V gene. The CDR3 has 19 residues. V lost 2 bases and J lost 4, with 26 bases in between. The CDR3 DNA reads TGTGCCAGCAGTTTAATCCCGGGGAATCTTAGACTAGAAGGAGAGACCCAGTACTTC. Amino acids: CASSLIPGNLRLEGETQYF.

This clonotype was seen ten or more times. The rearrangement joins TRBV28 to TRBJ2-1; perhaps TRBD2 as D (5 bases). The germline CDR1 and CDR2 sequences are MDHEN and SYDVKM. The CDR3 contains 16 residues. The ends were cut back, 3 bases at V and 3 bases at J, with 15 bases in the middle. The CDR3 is CASSLETRILYNEQFF. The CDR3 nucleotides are TGTGCCAGCAGTTTGGAAACTAGGATTCTCTACAATGAGCAGTTCTTC.

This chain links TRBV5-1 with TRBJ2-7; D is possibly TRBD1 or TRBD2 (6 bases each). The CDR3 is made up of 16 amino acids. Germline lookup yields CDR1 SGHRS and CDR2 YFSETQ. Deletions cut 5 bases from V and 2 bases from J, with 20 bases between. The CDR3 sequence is CASSWPGQRATYEQYF. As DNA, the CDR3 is TGCGCCAGCAGTTGGCCCGGACAGCGGGCGACCTACGAGCAGTACTTC.

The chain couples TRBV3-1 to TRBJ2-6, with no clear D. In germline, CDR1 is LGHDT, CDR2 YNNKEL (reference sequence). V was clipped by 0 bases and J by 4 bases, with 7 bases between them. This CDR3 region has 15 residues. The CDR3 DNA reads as TGTGCCAGCAGCCAAGATTTCGGAGGGGCCAACGTCCTGACTTTC. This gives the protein CASSQDFGGANVLTF. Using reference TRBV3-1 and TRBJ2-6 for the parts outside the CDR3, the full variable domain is DTAVSQTPKYLVTQMGNDKSIKCEQNLGHDTMYWYKQDSKKFLKIMFSYNNKELIINETVPNRFSPKSPDKAHLNLHINSLELGDSAVYFCASSQDFGGANVLTFGAGSRLTVL.